This TCR beta chain was found in a study of identical twins. CDR1 and CDR2 (germline): DFQATT, SNEGSKA (reference sequence). The CDR3 contains 13 residues. The germline V and J ends were trimmed by 3 bases and 3 bases, with 9 bases remaining between them. Template switching created a universal primer site, and the cDNA included unique molecular identifiers. MiXCR, run by TCRdb on the 5' RACE reads, gives a single entry per CDR3 protein. There are over 550,000 distinct CDR3 sequences in the sample; about 7.1% occur only once, and 1.6% lies in the top ten. A further study also used this sample, focusing on yellow fever vaccine responses in identical twins.

This chain joins TRBV20-1 and TRBJ1-3; D gene ambiguous. Sample: PBMCs. The receptor comes from a woman in her late teens or twenties in good health. The DNA of the CDR3 is TGCAGTGCTAGTGCGGGAATTGGAAACACCATATATTTT. Protein sequence: CSASAGIGNTIYF.